A selection of T cell receptor beta chains follows, all from one sample in a study of cytomegalovirus exposure and HLA in healthy donors. The protocol was immunoSEQ multiplex PCR, while the TCRdb copy is restricted to in-frame clones and leaves out a portion. The table for this sample gives over 100,000 clones. The source material was PBMCs. These receptors originate from a man between 18 and 35 years old in good health and CMV-seronegative. CDR3s include the opening cysteine and the closing phenylalanine or tryptophan. The D gene is left open where the match is weak.

>TRBJ2-2|NA|TRBV19
TGTGCCAGTAGTGTTCGTCAGGACACCGGGGAGCTGTTTTTT
CASSVRQDTGELFF
>TRBJ2-7|NA|TRBV9
TGTGCCAGCAGCGTAGCGGGACAAGGCTCCTACGAGCAGTACTTC
CASSVAGQGSYEQYF
>TRBJ2-7|NA|TRBV5-4
TGTGCCAGCAGCCTCCCGGGGGGCCTCGAGCAGTACTTC
CASSLPGGLEQYF
>TRBJ2-2|TRBD2|TRBV6-5
TGTGCCAGCAGGCGGGGACTAGGGACCACCGGGGAGCTGTTTTTT
CASRRGLGTTGELFF
>TRBJ1-1|NA|TRBV28
TGTGCCAGCAGGCCCACAGGGAACACTGAAGCTTTCTTT
CASRPTGNTEAFF
>TRBJ2-1|NA|TRBV30
TGTGCCTGGACTGTAGGGGGTTATGAGCAGTTCTTC
CAWTVGGYEQFF
>TRBJ1-1|NA|TRBV7-9
TGTGCCAGCAGCCCCTGGTCGGGTAACACTGAAGCTTTCTTT
CASSPWSGNTEAFF
>TRBJ1-2|NA|TRBV7-6
TGTGCCAGCAGCTTTTCCCCAGGCTATGGCTACACCTTC
CASSFSPGYGYTF
>TRBJ1-1|NA|TRBV19
TGTGCCAGTAGTTACTTAGCCACCCAGAACACTGAAGCTTTCTTT
CASSYLATQNTEAFF
>TRBJ2-1|TRBD2|TRBV5-1
TGCGCCAGCAGTCCCCAGGGACTAAAAAACAATGAGCAGTTCTTC
CASSPQGLKNNEQFF
>TRBJ2-1|NA|TRBV19
TGTGCCAGTAGTATTAAGAGACTAGTCCCCTACAATGAGCAGTTCTTC
CASSIKRLVPYNEQFF
>TRBJ2-7|TRBD1|TRBV7-2
TGTGCCAGCAGCTCCACCACAGGGGTCGGCGAGCAGTACTTC
CASSSTTGVGEQYF
>TRBJ1-2|TRBD1|TRBV6-5
TGTGCCAGCAGTTACGACAGGGTCGTCGGCTACACCTTC
CASSYDRVVGYTF
>TRBJ2-5|TRBD2|TRBV19
TGTGCCTCGGGAGGGGCGGGAGCCTTGGAGGAGACCCAGTACTTC
CASGGAGALEETQYF
>TRBJ2-5|TRBD2|TRBV28
TGTGCCAGCAGTTTCGGGAGGCAAGAGACCCAGTACTTC
CASSFGRQETQYF
>TRBJ1-1|NA|TRBV9
TGTGCCAGCAGCGTAGAGGGTTCGGGGAAGAATTTCTTT
CASSVEGSGKNFF
>TRBJ1-1|TRBD1|TRBV19
TGTGCCACCCGATTCCGGGACAGGAACACTGAAGCTTTCTTT
CATRFRDRNTEAFF
>TRBJ1-2|TRBD1|TRBV4-2
TGTGCCAGCAGCCAAGAAGGGGACAGAGCTAACTATGGCTACACCTTC
CASSQEGDRANYGYTF
>TRBJ2-1|NA|TRBV7-2
TGTGCCAGCAGTTCCTACGGTGAGCAGTTCTTC
CASSSYGEQFF
>TRBJ2-5|TRBD1|TRBV28
TGTGCCAGCGCCCGACAGGGGACGGAGACCCAGTACTTC
CASARQGTETQYF
>TRBJ2-5|NA|TRBV7-3
TGTGCCAGCAGCTTAGTCGGGAGAGAGACCCAGTACTTC
CASSLVGRETQYF
>TRBJ1-2|NA|TRBV5-6
TGTGCCAGCAGCCTCAGGCGTTATGGCTACACCTTC
CASSLRRYGYTF
>TRBJ2-7|TRBD1|TRBV27
TGTGCCAGCAGCCGAACAGGGGTCGAGCAGTACTTC
CASSRTGVEQYF
>TRBJ2-7|TRBD1|TRBV14
TGTGCCAGCAGCCAGAACAGGGGATCGGGGGAGCAGTACTTC
CASSQNRGSGEQYF
>TRBJ2-7|NA|TRBV29-1
TGCAGCGTTGAAGATACCCGCCCGACAGCCAGCTCCTACGAGCAGTACTTC
CSVEDTRPTASSYEQYF
>TRBJ2-5|TRBD2|TRBV7-2
TGTGCCAGCAGCTTAACCGGGGGGTGGGAAGAGACCCAGTACTTC
CASSLTGGWEETQYF
>TRBJ1-2|TRBD1|TRBV28
TGTGCCAGCACCTGGGACAGCTACTATGGCTACACCTTC
CASTWDSYYGYTF
>TRBJ2-2|TRBD2|TRBV6-4
TGTGCCAGCACACTTAGCGCGGGGGATAACACCGGGGAGCTGTTTTTT
CASTLSAGDNTGELFF
>TRBJ1-1|NA|TRBV7-2
TGTGCCAGCAGCGCCACGGCAGGGGACCTTGAAGCTTTCTTT
CASSATAGDLEAFF
>TRBJ2-7|TRBD1|TRBV5-1
TGCGCCAGCAGCTTAGGGACAGGGACCTACGAGCAGTACTTC
CASSLGTGTYEQYF